These 27 T cell receptor beta chains were sequenced from one sample in a study of memory CD4+ T cells and cytomegalovirus serostatus. The sort gate was single viable CD3+CD4+CD8-CD45RO+ cells for memory CD4+ T cells. Data came from immunoSEQ multiplex PCR; TCRdb stores just in-frame clones and leaves some out. This table holds 50,000 to 65,000 clones, over 60% found once. The sample taken for sequencing was memory CD4+ T cells from blood. All receptors come from an adult in good health and CMV-seronegative.

The chain recombines TRBV18 with TRBJ1-1; no definite D call. This CDR3 spans 12 amino acids. CDR1 and CDR2 from the germline V gene are KGHSH and LQKENI. Trimming took off 4 bases at V and 3 bases at J, with 6 bases between the two ends. CDR3 in amino acids: CASSHRDTEAFF. The CDR3 bases are TGTGCCAGCTCACATAGGGACACTGAAGCTTTCTTT.

J is TRBJ1-4 and V is TRBV5-1; 9 bases agree with TRBD1. CDR3 length: 14 amino acids. J was trimmed by 6 bases and V by 3 bases; bases with no gene match: 3. The germline V gene encodes CDR1 SGHRS and CDR2 YFSETQ. CDR3 residues: CASSYTGGYEKLFF. CDR3 DNA sequence: TGCGCCAGCAGCTATACAGGGGGCTATGAAAAACTGTTTTTT.

This chain joins TRBV27 and TRBJ1-5, with 9 bases identical to TRBD1. CDR3 length equals 16 residues. V shed 5 bases, J shed 6 bases, and the junction held 11 bases outside the gene matches. Per germline, CDR1 MNHEY and CDR2 SMNVEV (reference sequence). The chain's CDR3 is CASSKTTGQGGQPQHF. The CDR3 bases are TGTGCCAGCAGTAAAACCACGGGACAGGGCGGTCAGCCCCAGCATTTT.

The gene calls are TRBV2 and TRBJ2-7; tentatively, D is TRBD1 (5 bases). The CDR3 is 15 residues long. CDR1 is SNHLY, CDR2 FYNNEI, per germline. V shed 2 bases and J shed 2 bases, with 13 bases lying between them. The chain's CDR3 is CASSEIQGRTYEQYF. Here the CDR3 DNA reads TGTGCCAGCAGTGAAATCCAGGGTCGGACCTACGAGCAGTACTTC. Drawing the rest from reference TRBV2 and TRBJ2-7, the complete variable domain is EPEVTQTPSHQVTQMGQEVILRCVPISNHLYFYWYRQILGQKVEFLVSFYNNEISEKSEIFDDQFSVERPDGSNFTLKIRSTKLEDSAMYFCASSEIQGRTYEQYFGPGTRLTVT.

The gene calls are TRBV9 and TRBJ1-3; TRBD1 might be the D (5 bases). CDR3 length equals 14 residues. Per germline, CDR1 SGDLS and CDR2 YYNGEE. V lost 0 bases to trimming and J lost 4 bases, with 8 bases between them. The CDR3 nucleotides are TGTGCCAGCAGCGTAGTAGGGGTCGGAAACACCATATATTTT. This encodes CASSVVGVGNTIYF.

This chain's CDR3 is CASSLPTEIYGYTF. The CDR3 DNA is TGTGCCAGCAGCCTTCCGACAGAAATCTATGGCTACACCTTC. The chain couples TRBV5-6 to TRBJ1-2, with D possibly being TRBD1 (5 bases). CDR3 size: 14 residues. Trimming pared 4 bases from V and 4 bases from J, leaving 14 bases between. The germline gives CDR1 SGHDT, CDR2 YYEEEE.

The chain uses TRBV18 and TRBJ1-2; 10 bases line up with TRBD1. Germline assignment: CDR1 KGHSH and CDR2 LQKENI. V lost 3 bases and J lost 14; bases outside the gene matches: 12. The CDR3 covers 14 residues. CDR3 nucleotide sequence: TGTGCCAGCTCACCCGTCGGGGGACAGGGGTGGGGAACCTTC. This translates into CASSPVGGQGWGTF. Supplemented by reference TRBV18 and TRBJ1-2, the full variable domain reads NAGVMQNPRHLVRRRGQEARLRCSPMKGHSHVYWYRQLPEEGLKFMVYLQKENIIDESGMPKERFSAEFPKEGPSILRIQQVVRGDSAAYFCASSPVGGQGWGTFGSGTRLTVV.

This clone was seen a handful of times. J is TRBJ2-3 and V is TRBV7-2; D is unclear. Deletions cut 3 bases from V and 1 base from J, with 11 bases between. The CDR3 runs 15 residues. Looked up from germline, CDR1 is SGHTA and CDR2 is FQGNSA. The CDR3 sequence: CASSFGQLGTDTQYF. The CDR3 DNA follows: TGTGCCAGCAGCTTCGGGCAGCTCGGCACAGATACGCAGTATTTT.

The chain couples TRBV7-9 to TRBJ2-7; 10 bases are shared with TRBD2. The CDR3 is 17 amino acids. J lost 7 bases, V lost 5 bases, and 17 bases had no gene match. Per germline, CDR1 SEHNR and CDR2 FQNEAQ (reference sequence). CDR3: CASSPPGGLAVKEEQYF. The DNA for the CDR3 is TGTGCCAGCAGCCCCCCGGGTGGACTAGCGGTTAAGGAGGAGCAGTACTTC.

This chain connects TRBV6-5 to TRBJ2-1, with TRBD2 identical over 8 bases. Germline CDR1 MNHEY, CDR2 SVGAGI. This CDR3 is built from 14 residues. Unmatched junction bases numbered 13, after V lost 4 bases and J lost 14 bases. Here the CDR3 reads CASSSDLRGVLEFF. The CDR3 DNA follows: TGTGCCAGCAGTTCCGACTTGCGGGGGGTCTTGGAGTTCTTC.

This clone has only one observation. The chain couples TRBV13 to TRBJ1-2; D is undetermined. V shed 4 bases and J shed 7 bases, with 13 bases lying between them. In germline, CDR1 is PRHDT, CDR2 FYEKMQ (reference sequence). This CDR3 has 13 amino acids. The CDR3 is CASSSERLGGYTF. CDR3 DNA: TGTGCCAGCAGCTCCGAGCGACTTGGTGGCTACACCTTC.

The chain links TRBV18 to TRBJ1-1; D is ambiguous. Germline CDR1 reads KGHSH; CDR2 reads LQKENI. Between the trimmed V and J ends, which lost 3 bases and 5 bases, there was a span of 16 bases. This CDR3 is built from 15 residues. The CDR3 coding sequence is TGTGCCAGCTCACCGGGTTGGAAGGGTGGGACTGAAGCTTTCTTT. Translated: CASSPGWKGGTEAFF.

This chain links TRBV12-5 with TRBJ2-5; D remains unclear. Trimming stripped 5 bases from V and 1 base from J, with 20 bases between. Germline V gene sequence: CDR1 LGHNT, CDR2 FRNRAP. This CDR3 region has 17 residues. The CDR3 region is CASGPLKGDPAQETQYF. CDR3 in DNA: TGTGCTAGTGGTCCCCTAAAAGGTGATCCTGCCCAAGAGACCCAGTACTTC.

This chain joins TRBV7-9 and TRBJ1-2; possibly TRBD1 for D (6 bases). This CDR3 has 13 amino acids. The germline gives CDR1 SEHNR, CDR2 FQNEAQ (reference sequence). The V gene lost 7 bases and the J gene lost 4 bases, with 13 bases spanning the gap. As DNA, the CDR3 is TGTGCCAGCACCATCGAGGGGGTCTATGGCTACACCTTC. Amino acid sequence: CASTIEGVYGYTF.

The rearrangement links TRBV6-6 to TRBJ1-5, with D unclear. The CDR3 has 14 amino acids. Germline CDR1 reads MNHNY; CDR2 reads SVGAGI (reference sequence). V lost 5 bases and J lost 1, with 9 bases in between. The CDR3 coding sequence is TGTGCCAGCAGTCAAGGGTGGAGCAATCAGCCCCAGCATTTT. Translating gives CASSQGWSNQPQHF.

The rearrangement joins TRBV18 to TRBJ2-2, with D tentatively TRBD1 or TRBD2 (5 bases each). The CDR3 runs to 15 residues. Looked up from germline, CDR1 is KGHSH and CDR2 is LQKENI. V lost 3 bases and J 3 bases, leaving 11 bases between the germline ends. In DNA form, the CDR3 reads TGTGCCAGCTCACCTTTCGAGGGGTACACCGGGGAGCTGTTTTTT. It specifies CASSPFEGYTGELFF.

The chain links TRBV21-1 to TRBJ2-7; the DNA was not used to check the table's D call, TRBD2. TRBV21-1 is tagged as a pseudogene. This CDR3 is 15 amino acids long. The CDR3 reads CASSSHGSGSYEQYF. The DNA for the CDR3 is TGTGCCAGCAGCAGCCACGGGAGTGGTTCCTACGAGCAGTACTTC.

The rearrangement links TRBV28 to TRBJ1-5; D possibly corresponds to TRBD1 (5 bases). Germline lookup yields CDR1 MDHEN and CDR2 SYDVKM. Trimming removed 6 bases at V and 7 bases at J, with 19 bases between. CDR3 size: 15 residues. CDR3 nucleotide sequence: TGTGCCAGCAGACGGGACCAAAACCTGGGACAGCCCCAGCATTTT. The encoded protein is CASRRDQNLGQPQHF.

J is TRBJ1-6 and V is TRBV30, with D possibly TRBD1 on 6 matching bases. Germline CDR1 is GTSNPN and CDR2 is SVGIG (reference sequence). The CDR3 consists of 13 residues. V was trimmed by 0 bases and J by 10 bases, leaving 10 bases between them. The CDR3 loop is CAWSVRGDSPLHF. Written as DNA, the CDR3 is TGTGCCTGGAGTGTGAGGGGGGACTCACCCCTCCACTTT.

The V call is TRBV10-3, the J call TRBJ2-6; D may be TRBD1 (6 bases). Germline loops: CDR1 ENHRY, CDR2 SYGVKD. V was shortened by 1 base and J by 0 bases, with 10 bases between the two germline ends. CDR3 length: 17 amino acids. CDR3 in DNA: TGTGCCATCAGTGAGTTGGGACAACTCTCTGGGGCCAACGTCCTGACTTTC. This gives the protein CAISELGQLSGANVLTF.

The rearrangement links TRBV11-2 to TRBJ1-2; no clear D gene. Trimming removed 1 base from V and 8 bases from J, with 11 bases in between. The germline CDR1 and CDR2 sequences are SGHAT and FQNNGV. The length of the CDR3 is 13 residues. The CDR3, as DNA: TGTGCCAGCAGCTTAGTTGAGGGTTACGGCTACACCTTC. Amino acid sequence: CASSLVEGYGYTF.

The V call is TRBV18, the J call TRBJ2-4, with no clear D. Trimming stripped 2 bases from V and 8 bases from J, with 16 bases between. The CDR3 runs to 15 residues. Germline CDR1 and CDR2: KGHSH and LQKENI. The CDR3 DNA sequence: TGTGCCAGCTCACCAGGTACCCCCTCGAAGGACATTCAGTACTTC. Protein sequence: CASSPGTPSKDIQYF.

V gene TRBV7-9 combines with J gene TRBJ2-6; D may be TRBD1 (5 bases). The V end lost 1 base, the J end lost 2 bases, and 9 bases lay between the germline ends. The CDR3 consists of 16 residues. CDR1 and CDR2 from the germline V gene are SEHNR and FQNEAQ (reference sequence). CDR3 sequence: CASSLVAGTGANVLTF. CDR3 in DNA: TGTGCCAGCAGCTTAGTGGCAGGGACTGGGGCCAACGTCCTGACTTTC.

The chain links TRBV6-4 to TRBJ2-7; D is perhaps TRBD1 (5 bases). Trimming cost V 6 bases and J 7 bases, with 16 bases left between them. The CDR3 covers 13 residues. Germline assignment: CDR1 MRHNA and CDR2 SNTAGT. The CDR3 sequence is CASSKTGSGEQYF. For the CDR3, the DNA is TGTGCCAGCAGCAAAACAGGCTCCGGGGAGCAGTACTTC.

V and J are TRBV5-6 and TRBJ2-1; 10 bases agree with TRBD2. V trimming: 6 bases; J trimming: 14 bases; junction bases outside the gene matches: 17. The CDR3 loop spans 15 amino acids. Germline CDR1 SGHDT, CDR2 YYEEEE. As DNA, the CDR3 is TGTGCCAGCACCCTAGGAACTAGCGGGACCAGGACCAAGTTCTTC. As protein: CASTLGTSGTRTKFF.

J is TRBJ2-7 and V is TRBV28; possible D gene TRBD2, 5 bases. Between the trimmed V and J ends, which lost 3 bases and 2 bases, there was a span of 17 bases. This CDR3 has 16 residues. Germline values: CDR1 MDHEN, CDR2 SYDVKM. The CDR3 DNA sequence: TGTGCCAGCAGTTTGGACTTTCACAGCCGCACCTACGAGCAGTACTTC. Translation: CASSLDFHSRTYEQYF.

The chain combines TRBV9 with TRBJ1-1, with 8 positions matching TRBD1. The CDR3 consists of 14 residues. The germline V gene encodes CDR1 SGDLS and CDR2 YYNGEE. The trim removed 0 bases at V and 5 bases at J, leaving 3 bases unmatched. The CDR3 loop reads CASSVGTGQTEAFF. The CDR3 DNA follows: TGTGCCAGCAGCGTAGGGACAGGGCAAACTGAAGCTTTCTTT.